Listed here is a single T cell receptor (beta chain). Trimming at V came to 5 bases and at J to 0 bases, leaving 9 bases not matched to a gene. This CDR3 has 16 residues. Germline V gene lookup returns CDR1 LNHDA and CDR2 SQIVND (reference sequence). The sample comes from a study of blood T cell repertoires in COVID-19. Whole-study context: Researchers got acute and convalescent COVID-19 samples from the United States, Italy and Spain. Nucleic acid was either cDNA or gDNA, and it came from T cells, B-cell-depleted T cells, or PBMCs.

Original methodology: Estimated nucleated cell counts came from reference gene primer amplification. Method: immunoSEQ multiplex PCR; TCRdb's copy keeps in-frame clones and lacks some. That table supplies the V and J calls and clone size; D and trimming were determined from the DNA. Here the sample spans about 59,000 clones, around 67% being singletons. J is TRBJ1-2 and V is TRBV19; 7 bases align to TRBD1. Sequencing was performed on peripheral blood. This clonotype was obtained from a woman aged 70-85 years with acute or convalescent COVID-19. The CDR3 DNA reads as TGTGCCAGTAGTGCCAAGGCGACAGGGCCTAACTATGGCTACACCTTC. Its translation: CASSAKATGPNYGYTF.